The source of this T cell receptor beta chain is a study of T cell responses to AZD1222 COVID-19 vaccine. Study-level findings and limits: White British donors predominated, females outnumbered males, and clonal diversity was possibly underestimated.

The method was immunoSEQ multiplex PCR; TCRdb's version includes in-frame clones alone and lacks a portion of them. The profile shows some 120,000 clones, 70% to 90% of them singletons. Comment on this clone: Its antigen is undetermined.

The receptor was isolated from an adult in good health. The sample here was peripheral blood, taken on day 0 of AZD1222 vaccination.

CDR3 DNA: TGTGCCAGCAGTGTAGCGGGGGCCTCGCAAGAGACCCAGTACTTC. Translating gives CASSVAGASQETQYF. The genes are TRBV6-1 and TRBJ2-5; TRBD2 matches 9 bases. The germline V gene has CDR1 MNHNS and CDR2 SASEGT. Germline trimming cut 4 bases from V and 2 bases from J; bases unmatched to any gene: 5. The CDR3 has 15 amino acids.